This TCR beta chain was profiled in a study of graft-versus-host responses after intestinal transplantation. Across the study: Anti-thymocyte globulin induction, then tacrolimus and steroids for around 3 years, went to all recipients.

Worth noting for this clone: The antigen is undetermined.

Germline V lookup: CDR1 LGHNA, CDR2 YSLEER. Deletions cut 1 base from V and 5 bases from J, with 14 bases between. The CDR3 covers 15 residues. Findings and caveats of the study: The recipient marrow held GvH clones, and some of them showed up first in ileum or blood.

TCRdb's table, derived via immunoSEQ multiplex PCR, lists solely in-frame clones and lacks some. The sample lists roughly 60,000 clones; approximately 90% were seen once. The TCR was taken from a human patient who received an intestinal transplant, so some T cells may come from the graft donor. V gene TRBV4-3 combines with J gene TRBJ1-2; possibly TRBD1 for D (5 bases). The sequencing used PBMCs, collected 26 days after transplant. The CDR3 spells CASSQGGPGGYGYTF. CDR3 DNA sequence: TGCGCCAGCAGCCAAGGGGGTCCGGGGGGTTATGGCTACACCTTC.